Presented here are 2 T cell receptor beta chains from one specimen sequenced in a study of T cell repertoires and HLA-DP antigens. Repertoires were generated with immunoSEQ multiplex PCR, while TCRdb's copy carries only in-frame clones and drops some. The sample lists about 89,000 clones, approximately 86% occurring once. Their antigen targets remain unknown. The source material was CD4+ T cells from PBMCs. The receptors were gathered from a man aged 45-65 years in good health and CMV-seronegative.

The chain uses TRBV27 and TRBJ1-2; D may be TRBD1 (5 bases). The CDR3 runs 13 residues. The V gene lost 2 bases and the J gene lost 8 bases, with 12 bases spanning the gap. Germline CDR1 is MNHEY and CDR2 is SMNVEV (reference sequence). The CDR3 DNA reads as TGTGCCAGCAGTTTAGCCAGGGTTGAAGGCTACACCTTC. Amino acid sequence: CASSLARVEGYTF.

The chain carries TRBV7-2 and TRBJ2-7; D uncertain. Trimming shortened V by 1 base and J by 2 bases, and 6 bases separated the two germline ends. Per germline, CDR1 SGHTA and CDR2 FQGNSA. There are 13 residues in the CDR3. Here the CDR3 reads CASSLGDPYEQYF. The CDR3 DNA sequence: TGTGCCAGCAGCTTAGGGGATCCCTACGAGCAGTACTTC.